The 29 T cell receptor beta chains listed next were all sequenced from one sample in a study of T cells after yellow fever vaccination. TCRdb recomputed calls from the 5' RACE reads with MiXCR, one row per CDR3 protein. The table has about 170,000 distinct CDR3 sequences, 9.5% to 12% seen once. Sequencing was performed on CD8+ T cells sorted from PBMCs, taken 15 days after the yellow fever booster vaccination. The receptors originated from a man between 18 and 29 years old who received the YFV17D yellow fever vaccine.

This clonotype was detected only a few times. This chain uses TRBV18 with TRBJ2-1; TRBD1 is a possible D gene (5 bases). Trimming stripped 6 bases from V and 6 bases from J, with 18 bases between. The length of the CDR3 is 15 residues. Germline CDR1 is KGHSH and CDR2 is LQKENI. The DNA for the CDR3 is TGTGCCAGCTCCCCAGGGAATTCCCCCTTCAATGAGCAGTTCTTC. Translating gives CASSPGNSPFNEQFF.

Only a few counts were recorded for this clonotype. The CDR3 reads CASSDRQGVSGELFF. CDR3 DNA: TGTGCCAGCAGCGATAGACAGGGGGTGTCCGGGGAGCTGTTTTTT. This chain joins TRBV7-6 and TRBJ2-2, with 9 bases that match TRBD1. The CDR3 extends over 15 amino acids. The germline gives CDR1 SGHVS, CDR2 FNYEAQ. V lost 5 bases to trimming and J lost 6 bases; unmatched junction nucleotides: 7.

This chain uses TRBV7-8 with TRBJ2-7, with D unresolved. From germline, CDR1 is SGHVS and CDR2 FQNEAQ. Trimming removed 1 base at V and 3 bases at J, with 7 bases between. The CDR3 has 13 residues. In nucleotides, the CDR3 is TGTGCCAGCAGCTTAGGGGTTAACTACGAGCAGTACTTC. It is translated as CASSLGVNYEQYF.

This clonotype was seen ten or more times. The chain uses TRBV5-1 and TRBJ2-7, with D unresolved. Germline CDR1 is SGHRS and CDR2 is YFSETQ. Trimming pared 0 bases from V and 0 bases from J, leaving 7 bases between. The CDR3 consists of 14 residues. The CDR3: CASSLGLSSYEQYF. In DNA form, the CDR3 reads TGCGCCAGCAGCTTGGGCCTAAGCTCCTACGAGCAGTACTTC.

CDR3 protein: CASSDWDSDEKLFF. The CDR3 DNA sequence: TGTGCCAGCAGTGACTGGGATTCCGATGAAAAACTGTTTTTT. The V and J genes are TRBV25-1 and TRBJ1-4; D remains ambiguous. Germline loops: CDR1 MGHDK, CDR2 SYGVNS. The CDR3 totals 14 residues. Trimming took 3 bases from V and 6 from J, leaving 11 bases between them.

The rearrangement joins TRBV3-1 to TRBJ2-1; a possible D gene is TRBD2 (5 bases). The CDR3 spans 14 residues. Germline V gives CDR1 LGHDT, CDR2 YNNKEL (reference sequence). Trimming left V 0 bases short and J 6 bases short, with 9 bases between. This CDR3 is CASSQDPGSNEQFF. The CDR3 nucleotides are TGTGCCAGCAGCCAAGATCCGGGGTCCAATGAGCAGTTCTTC.

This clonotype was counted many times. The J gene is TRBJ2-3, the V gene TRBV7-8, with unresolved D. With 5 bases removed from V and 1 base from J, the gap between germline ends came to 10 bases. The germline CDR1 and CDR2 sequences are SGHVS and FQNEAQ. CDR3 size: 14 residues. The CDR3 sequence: CASSPGGRTDTQYF. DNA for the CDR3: TGTGCCAGCAGCCCCGGTGGACGCACAGATACGCAGTATTTT.

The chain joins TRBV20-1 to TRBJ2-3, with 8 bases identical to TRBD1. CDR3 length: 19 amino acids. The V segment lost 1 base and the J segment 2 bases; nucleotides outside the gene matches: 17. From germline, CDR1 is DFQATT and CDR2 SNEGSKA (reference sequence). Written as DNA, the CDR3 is TGCAGTGCTAGAGGGGCCCCCGGCAGGGGGCGGTTACACACAGATACGCAGTATTTT. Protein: CSARGAPGRGRLHTDTQYF.

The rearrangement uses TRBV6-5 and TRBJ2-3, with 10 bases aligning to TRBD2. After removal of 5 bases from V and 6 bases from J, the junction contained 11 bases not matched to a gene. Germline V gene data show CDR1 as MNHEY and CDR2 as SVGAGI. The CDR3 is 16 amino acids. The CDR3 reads CASSPGLAVGLDTQYF. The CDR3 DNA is TGTGCCAGCAGTCCCGGACTAGCGGTAGGCTTGGATACGCAGTATTTT.

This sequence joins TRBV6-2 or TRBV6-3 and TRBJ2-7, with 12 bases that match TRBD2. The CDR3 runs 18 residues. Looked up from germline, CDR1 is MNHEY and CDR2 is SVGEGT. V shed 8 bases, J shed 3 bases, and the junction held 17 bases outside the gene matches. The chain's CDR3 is CASSPPGTSGWRIYEQYF. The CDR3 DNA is TGTGCCAGCTCCCCACCCGGGACTAGCGGGTGGAGAATCTACGAGCAGTACTTC.

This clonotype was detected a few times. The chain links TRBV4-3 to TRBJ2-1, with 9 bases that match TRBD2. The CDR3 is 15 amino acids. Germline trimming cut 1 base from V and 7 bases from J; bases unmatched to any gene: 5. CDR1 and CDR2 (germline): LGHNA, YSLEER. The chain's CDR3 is CASSQGSGGYNEQFF. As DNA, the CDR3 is TGCGCCAGCAGCCAAGGTAGCGGGGGTTATAATGAGCAGTTCTTC.

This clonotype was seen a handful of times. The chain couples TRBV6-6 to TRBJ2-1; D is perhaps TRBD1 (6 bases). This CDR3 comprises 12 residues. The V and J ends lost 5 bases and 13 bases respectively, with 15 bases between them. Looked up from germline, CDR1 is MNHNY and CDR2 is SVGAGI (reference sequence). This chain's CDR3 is CASSTGQLEQFF. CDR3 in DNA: TGTGCCAGCAGTACAGGACAGCTCGAACAGTTCTTC.

In DNA, the CDR3 is TGTGCCAGCAGCCAACCCTCGGGTGGCTACACCTTC. Amino acid sequence: CASSQPSGGYTF. V is TRBV7-9 and J is TRBJ1-2, with D unclear. Trimming took off 5 bases at V and 7 bases at J, with 11 bases between the two ends. The CDR3 totals 12 residues. The V gene's germline CDR1 is SEHNR and CDR2 FQNEAQ (reference sequence). Together with reference TRBV7-9 and TRBJ1-2, the CDR3 gives the full variable domain: DTGVSQNPRHKITKRGQNVTFRCDPISEHNRLYWYRQTLGQGPEFLTYFQNEAQLEKSRLLSDRFSAERPKGSFSTLEIQRTEQGDSAMYLCASSQPSGGYTFGSGTRLTVV.

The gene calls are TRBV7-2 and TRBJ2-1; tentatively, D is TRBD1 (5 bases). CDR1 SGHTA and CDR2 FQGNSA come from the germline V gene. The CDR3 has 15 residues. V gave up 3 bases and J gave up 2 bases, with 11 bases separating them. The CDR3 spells CASSFLRVTYNEQFF. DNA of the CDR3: TGTGCCAGCAGCTTTCTCAGGGTAACCTACAATGAGCAGTTCTTC.

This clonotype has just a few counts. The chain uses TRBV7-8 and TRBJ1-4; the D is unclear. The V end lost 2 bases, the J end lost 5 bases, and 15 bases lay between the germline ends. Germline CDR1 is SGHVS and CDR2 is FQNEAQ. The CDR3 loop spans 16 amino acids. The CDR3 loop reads CASSLSVKRTNEKLFF. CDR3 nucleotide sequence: TGTGCCAGCAGCTTAAGTGTCAAACGGACGAATGAAAAACTGTTTTTT.

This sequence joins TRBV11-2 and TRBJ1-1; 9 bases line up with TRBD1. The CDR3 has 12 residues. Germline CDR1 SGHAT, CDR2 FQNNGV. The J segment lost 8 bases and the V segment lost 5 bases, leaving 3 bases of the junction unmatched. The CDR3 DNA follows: TGTGCCAGCAGCGTAGGACAGGGGGAAGCTTTCTTT. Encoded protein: CASSVGQGEAFF. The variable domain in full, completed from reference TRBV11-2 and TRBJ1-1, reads EAGVAQSPRYKIIEKRQSVAFWCNPISGHATLYWYQQILGQGPKLLIQFQNNGVVDDSQLPKDRFSAERLKGVDSTLKIQPAKLEDSAVYLCASSVGQGEAFFGQGTRLTVV.

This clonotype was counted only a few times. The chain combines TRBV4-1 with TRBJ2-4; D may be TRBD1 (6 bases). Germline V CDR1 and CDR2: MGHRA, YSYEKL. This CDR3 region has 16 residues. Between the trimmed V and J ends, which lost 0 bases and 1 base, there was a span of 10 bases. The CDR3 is CASSQEQGMAKNIQYF. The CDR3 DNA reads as TGCGCCAGCAGCCAAGAGCAGGGGATGGCCAAAAACATTCAGTACTTC.

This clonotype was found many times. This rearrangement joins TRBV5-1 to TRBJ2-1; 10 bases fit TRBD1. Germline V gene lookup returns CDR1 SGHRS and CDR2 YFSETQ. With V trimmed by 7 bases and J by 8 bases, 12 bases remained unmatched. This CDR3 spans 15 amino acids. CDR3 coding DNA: TGCGCCAGCTATACGCCGGGACAGGGGCATTATGAGCAGTTCTTC. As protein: CASYTPGQGHYEQFF. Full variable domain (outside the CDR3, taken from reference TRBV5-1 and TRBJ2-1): KAGVTQTPRYLIKTRGQQVTLSCSPISGHRSVSWYQQTPGQGLQFLFEYFSETQRNKGNFPGRFSGRQFSNSRSEMNVSTLELGDSALYLCASYTPGQGHYEQFFGPGTRLTVL.

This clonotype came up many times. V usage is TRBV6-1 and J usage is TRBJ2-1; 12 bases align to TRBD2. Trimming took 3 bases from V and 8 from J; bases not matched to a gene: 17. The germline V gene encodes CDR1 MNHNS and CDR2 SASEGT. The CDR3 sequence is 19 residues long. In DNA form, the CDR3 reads TGTGCCAGCAGTGACAGGGAGCGAGCTAGCGGGGGGGCATCGTATGAGCAGTTCTTC. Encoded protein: CASSDRERASGGASYEQFF.

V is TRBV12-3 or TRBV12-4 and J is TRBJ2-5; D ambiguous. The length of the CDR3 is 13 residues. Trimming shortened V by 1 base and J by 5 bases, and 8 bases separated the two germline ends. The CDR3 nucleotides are TGTGCCAGCAGTTTAGATGGTGGCGAGACCCAGTACTTC. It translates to CASSLDGGETQYF.

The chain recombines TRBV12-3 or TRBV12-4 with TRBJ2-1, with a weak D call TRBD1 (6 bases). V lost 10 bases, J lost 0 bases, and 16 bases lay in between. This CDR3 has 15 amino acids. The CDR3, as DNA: TGTGCCACCTCCGATGAGGGGGACTCCTACAATGAGCAGTTCTTC. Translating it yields CATSDEGDSYNEQFF.

CDR3 amino acids: CSVPTGGRGYTF. The CDR3 bases are TGCAGCGTTCCCACAGGGGGCCGGGGCTACACCTTC. This sequence joins TRBV29-1 and TRBJ1-2; 9 bases map to TRBD1. This CDR3 is built from 12 residues. Germline assignment: CDR1 SQVTM and CDR2 ANQGSEA. The J segment lost 8 bases and the V segment lost 5 bases, leaving 6 bases of the junction unmatched.

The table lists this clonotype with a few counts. The CDR3 here is CATSDGDREQYF. CDR3 bases: TGTGCCACCAGTGATGGGGACAGGGAGCAGTACTTC. V and J are TRBV24-1 and TRBJ2-7; 8 bases line up with TRBD1. CDR3 size: 12 residues. Germline values: CDR1 KGHDR, CDR2 SFDVKD. Germline trimming cut 3 bases from V and 7 bases from J; bases unmatched to any gene: 1.

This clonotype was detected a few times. The CDR3 nucleotides are TGCGCCAGCAGCACCCCCTTGGTGGGTGTAGCTTTCTTT. Translation: CASSTPLVGVAFF. The V gene is TRBV4-1, the J gene TRBJ1-1; no clear D gene. Germline values: CDR1 MGHRA, CDR2 YSYEKL. V was clipped by 5 bases and J by 10 bases, with 17 bases between them. The CDR3 loop spans 13 amino acids.

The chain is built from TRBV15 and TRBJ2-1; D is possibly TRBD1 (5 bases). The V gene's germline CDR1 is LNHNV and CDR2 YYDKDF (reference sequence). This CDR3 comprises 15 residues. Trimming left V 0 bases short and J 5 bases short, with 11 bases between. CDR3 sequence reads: CATSRDRVGDNEQFF. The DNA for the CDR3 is TGTGCCACCAGCAGAGACAGGGTAGGGGACAATGAGCAGTTCTTC.

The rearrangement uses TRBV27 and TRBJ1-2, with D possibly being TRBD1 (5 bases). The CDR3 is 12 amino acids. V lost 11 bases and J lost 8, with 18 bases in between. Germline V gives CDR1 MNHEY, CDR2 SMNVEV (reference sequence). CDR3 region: CAVGWQGGGYTF. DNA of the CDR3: TGTGCCGTAGGATGGCAGGGAGGCGGCTACACCTTC.

The CDR3 region is CSATGTSGGASYNEQFF. DNA for the CDR3: TGCAGTGCCACCGGGACTAGCGGGGGGGCTTCCTACAATGAGCAGTTCTTC. This chain links TRBV20-1 with TRBJ2-1; TRBD2 agrees at 16 bases. The germline V gene has CDR1 DFQATT and CDR2 SNEGSKA (reference sequence). The CDR3 has 17 amino acids. Trimming removed 6 bases from V and 1 base from J; junction bases left unmatched: 6.

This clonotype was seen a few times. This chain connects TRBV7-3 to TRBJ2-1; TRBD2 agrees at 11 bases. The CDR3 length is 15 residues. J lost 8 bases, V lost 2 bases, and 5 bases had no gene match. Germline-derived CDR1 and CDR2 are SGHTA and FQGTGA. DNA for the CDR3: TGTGCCAGCAGCTTATTAGCGGGGGGGACCTATGAGCAGTTCTTC. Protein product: CASSLLAGGTYEQFF.

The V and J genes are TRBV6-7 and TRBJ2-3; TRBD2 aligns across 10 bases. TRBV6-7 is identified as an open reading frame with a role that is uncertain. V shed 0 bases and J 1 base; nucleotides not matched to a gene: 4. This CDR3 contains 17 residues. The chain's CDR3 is CASSYSGTSGGTDTQYF. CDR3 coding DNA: TGTGCCAGCAGTTACTCGGGAACTAGCGGGGGCACAGATACGCAGTATTTT.